This is a list of T cell receptor beta chains from one sample in a study of T cells in Graves' hyperthyroidism and ophthalmopathy. TCRdb passed the multiplex PCR reads through MiXCR, listing each CDR3 protein once. The data show 600,000 to 750,000 distinct CDR3 sequences, roughly a sixth seen once. Sequenced input: blood. Receptor source: a man aged 50 to 60 with Graves' hyperthyroidism. Both conserved end residues are part of each CDR3. Each record gives: clone size, D gene, J gene, V gene, CDR3 length, CDR3 DNA, CDR3 protein. A D gene is named only where the DNA matches it firmly. The size of a clone is reported for some rows only, either as once, few or many, or as a class for expanded clones.

>NA|NA|TRBJ1-4|TRBV19|14
TGTGCCAGTAGTATAACTACCCTGGGAGAAAAACTGTTTTTT
CASSITTLGEKLFF
>NA|NA|TRBJ2-7|TRBV20-1|17
TGCAGTGCAAATAAGCCTTCACAGGGTGGGCCCTCCTACGAGCAGTACTTC
CSANKPSQGGPSYEQYF
>few|TRBD1|TRBJ1-2|TRBV6-5|17
TGTGCCAGCAGTACTCTATCCCCGGGACAGTTTAACTATGGCTACACCTTC
CASSTLSPGQFNYGYTF
>few|NA|TRBJ2-2|TRBV5-1|16
TGCGCCAGCAGCACCTCAACAGGGACGAACACCGGGGAGCTGTTTTTT
CASSTSTGTNTGELFF
>NA|TRBD2|TRBJ2-3|TRBV7-9|18
TGTGCCAGCAGCTTAGCGCGAATGGGCGGGAGGGATGGGCGTACGCAGTATTTT
CASSLARMGGRDGRTQYF
>few|NA|TRBJ1-1|TRBV7-9|14
TGTGCCAGCAGCTCTCAGGACGGTAACACTGAAGCTTTCTTT
CASSSQDGNTEAFF
>many|NA|TRBJ2-1|TRBV12-3/TRBV12-4|15
TGTGCCAGCAGACCGACCGGGCACCCTTACAATGAGCAGTTCTTC
CASRPTGHPYNEQFF
>many|TRBD1|TRBJ2-7|TRBV5-1|15
TGCGCCTCCCGGGGGACAGGGGGCGGCACCTACGAGCAGTACTTC
CASRGTGGGTYEQYF
>NA|TRBD2|TRBJ2-7|TRBV19|14
TGTGCCAGTAGTACGGGTAGCGGGGGTTACGAGCAGTACTTC
CASSTGSGGYEQYF
>few|NA|TRBJ2-5|TRBV3-1|14
TGTGCCAGCAGCCCTTATGAGCTCCAAGAGACCCAGTACTTC
CASSPYELQETQYF
>many|NA|TRBJ1-5|TRBV27|14
TGTGCCAGCCAAGACCCGGCGGGCAATCAGCCCCAGCATTTT
CASQDPAGNQPQHF
>many|NA|TRBJ1-1|TRBV11-2|17
TGTGCCAGCAGTAATATAGTCAGGGAGCCCCTGAACACTGAAGCTTTCTTT
CASSNIVREPLNTEAFF
>NA|NA|TRBJ1-1|TRBV27|14
TGTGCCAGCAGTTGGGCCAGGGGAGTCACTGAAGCTTTCTTT
CASSWARGVTEAFF
>few|NA|TRBJ2-3|TRBV16|16
TGTGCCAGCAGCCGCCCGGGACACATGAGCACAGATACGCAGTATTTT
CASSRPGHMSTDTQYF
>NA|TRBD1|TRBJ2-7|TRBV11-3|17
TGTGCCAGCAGCTCATTTACCGGGACAGGGGTTTACGACGAGCAGTACTTC
CASSSFTGTGVYDEQYF
>many|NA|TRBJ1-6|TRBV2|15
TGTGCCAGCAGTGAACAGGGGAATTATAATTCACCCCTCCACTTT
CASSEQGNYNSPLHF
>many|NA|TRBJ2-7|TRBV24-1|13
TGTGCCACCAGTGACCCATTCCGCGACGAGCAGTACTTC
CATSDPFRDEQYF
>many|NA|TRBJ1-1|TRBV11-1|14
TGTGCCAGCAGCCACCGACGGGAATACACTGAAGCTTTCTTT
CASSHRREYTEAFF
>many|NA|TRBJ2-2|TRBV2|14
TGTGCCAGCAAGCGAGCAGGAGGAGACGGGGAGCTGTTTTTT
CASKRAGGDGELFF
>many|NA|TRBJ1-5|TRBV12-3/TRBV12-4|13
TGTGCCAGCAGCCAATATAGCAATCAGCCCCAGCATTTT
CASSQYSNQPQHF
>NA|NA|TRBJ2-1|TRBV6-1|14
TGTGCCAGCAGTCCGCGGACCTCCCGGGATGAGCAGTTCTTC
CASSPRTSRDEQFF
>NA|TRBD2|TRBJ2-1|TRBV4-2|18
TGTGCCAGCAGCCAGGACTCCGGCGGGAGGGGTGGCTACAATGAGCAGTTCTTC
CASSQDSGGRGGYNEQFF
>many|TRBD1|TRBJ2-6|TRBV27|16
TGTGCCAGCAGTGCACCAGGGGGCTCTGGGGCCAACGTCCTGACTTTC
CASSAPGGSGANVLTF
>few|NA|TRBJ2-1|TRBV29-1|12
TGCAGCGTTGAAGGCCTATTGAGTGAGCAGTTCTTC
CSVEGLLSEQFF
>many|NA|TRBJ2-1|TRBV27|13
TGTGCCAGCAGTCTGTACACCAACAATGAGCAGTTCTTC
CASSLYTNNEQFF
>NA|TRBD2|TRBJ2-1|TRBV18|16
TGTGCCAGCTCACCTCCCGGGACTAGCCAGGCACGGGAGCAGTTCTTC
CASSPPGTSQAREQFF